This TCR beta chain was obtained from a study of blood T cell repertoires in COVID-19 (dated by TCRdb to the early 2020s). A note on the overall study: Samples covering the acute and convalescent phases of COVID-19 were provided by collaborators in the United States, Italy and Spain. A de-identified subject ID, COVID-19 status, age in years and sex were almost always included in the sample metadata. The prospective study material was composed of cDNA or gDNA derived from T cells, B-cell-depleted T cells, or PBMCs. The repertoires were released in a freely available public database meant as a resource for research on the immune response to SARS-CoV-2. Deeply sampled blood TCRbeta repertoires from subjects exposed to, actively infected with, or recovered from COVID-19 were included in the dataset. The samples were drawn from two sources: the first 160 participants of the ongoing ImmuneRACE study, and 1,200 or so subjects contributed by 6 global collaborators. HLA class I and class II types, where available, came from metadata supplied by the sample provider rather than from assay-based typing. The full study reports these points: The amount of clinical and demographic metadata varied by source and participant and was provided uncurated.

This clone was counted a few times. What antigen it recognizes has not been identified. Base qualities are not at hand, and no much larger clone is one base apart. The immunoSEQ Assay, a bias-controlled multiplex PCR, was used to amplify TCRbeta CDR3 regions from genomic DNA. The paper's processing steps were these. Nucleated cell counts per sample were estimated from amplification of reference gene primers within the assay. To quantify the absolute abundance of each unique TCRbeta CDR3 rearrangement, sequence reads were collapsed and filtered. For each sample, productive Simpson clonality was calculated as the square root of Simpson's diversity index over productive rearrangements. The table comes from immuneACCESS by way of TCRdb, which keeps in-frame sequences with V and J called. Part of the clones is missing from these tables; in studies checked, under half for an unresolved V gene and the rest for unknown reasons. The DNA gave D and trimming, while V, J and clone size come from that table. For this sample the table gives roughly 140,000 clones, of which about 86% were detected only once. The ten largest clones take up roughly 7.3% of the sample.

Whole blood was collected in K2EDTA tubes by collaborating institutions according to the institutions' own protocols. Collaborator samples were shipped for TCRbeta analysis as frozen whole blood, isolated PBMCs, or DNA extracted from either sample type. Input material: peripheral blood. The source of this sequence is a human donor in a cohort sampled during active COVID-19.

The CDR3 protein sequence reads: CASSIGYGSEKLFF. The bases read TGTGCCAGTAGTATCGGGTACGGGAGTGAAAAACTGTTTTTT. The chain is encoded by TRBV19 joined to TRBJ1-4; the D gene lacks a confident call. Via the germline V gene (reference sequence), CDR1 is LNHDA and CDR2 SQIVND. There are 14 amino acids in the CDR3, from cysteine to phenylalanine inclusive. Just CDR3 DNA is preserved here, 42 bases in frame from base 1. V and J are truncated by 3 bases and 7 bases respectively, leaving an intervening sequence of 12 bases.